This T cell receptor beta chain was recorded in a study of blood T cells in healthy people across ages. Overall study findings and caveats: In older individuals, TCR beta diversity per million T cells was lower, falling roughly linearly with age.

Concerning this clonotype itself: The antigen remains unidentified.

Germline V gene data show CDR1 as MNHEY and CDR2 as SVGEGT. V gave up 7 bases and J gave up 5 bases; unmatched junction bases: 7. The CDR3 runs 14 residues. Peripheral blood from each donor was collected in a volume of ten milliliters. Primers used in a second PCR of about 6 to 11 cycles were a sample-barcoded 5' primer and a J-beta primer mix. The template-switch adaptor, which had 12 random nucleotides, put a tag on each cDNA molecule. Paired-end reads containing CDR3 totaled no fewer than 3 million for each sample. TCRdb reprocessed the 5' RACE reads with MiXCR, giving one entry per CDR3 protein. The sample lists around 1,600,000 distinct CDR3 sequences, 35% to 45% occurring once.

This TCR was recovered from a woman under 30 in good health. The V call is TRBV6-2 or TRBV6-3, the J call TRBJ2-5, with TRBD2 matching 10 bases. Sequences were obtained from blood. CDR3 region: CASNLAGAVETQYF. The CDR3 DNA follows: TGTGCCAGCAATCTAGCGGGAGCGGTTGAGACCCAGTACTTC.